This T cell receptor beta chain was retrieved from a study of T-cell memory formation after mild COVID-19. A note on this clonotype: Its cognate antigen is unknown.

Study findings and constraints: Nothing confirmed that second-wave clones peaking on day 37 were specific for SARS-CoV-2. The study found contracting CD4+ clones mainly in CM and EM and contracting CD8+ clones in EMRA. The appearance of some responding clones in pre-infection memory suggested that cross-reactive memory joined.

With constant-segment primers, 5'RACE yielded cDNA libraries of TCR alpha and TCR beta that carried sample barcodes and UMIs. Each CDR3 protein gets one entry after TCRdb re-called the 5' RACE reads with MiXCR. Counted here are around 410,000 distinct CDR3 sequences, roughly a quarter occurring once; the ten biggest clones make up under 15%. The sample taken for sequencing was PBMCs or a T cell subset sorted from them (not recorded which). The clonotype originates from an adult woman who had mild COVID-19 (a few samples of this study predate the infection). Cell type and time point are not known.

CDR3 DNA: TGTGCCAGCAGCTTGGGGAGGTGGGCCAACACCGGGGAGCTGTTTTTT. Amino acids: CASSLGRWANTGELFF. The chain is built from TRBV5-6 and TRBJ2-2; tentatively, D is TRBD2 (5 bases). CDR1 and CDR2 from the germline V gene are SGHDT and YYEEEE. V lost 0 bases and J lost 2, with 11 bases in between. This CDR3 has 16 residues.